This entry is about one T cell receptor beta chain. Its antigen remains unidentified. Profiled with immunoSEQ multiplex PCR; TCRdb holds only in-frame clones, not every one. This table has approximately 120,000 clones, roughly 80% appearing once. The sample originates from a study of radiation and T cells in renal cell carcinoma. Study in general: Nephrectomy followed 15 Gy stereotactic body radiation by 4 weeks. Study outcomes and limitations: From baseline, blood top tumor clonotypes peaked at 2 weeks post-radiation.

Time point: baseline pretreatment blood. Regarding treatment: 15 Gy SBRT to primary tumor, nephrectomy 4 weeks later. Sequenced here: blood, sampled from a patient whose treatment included radiotherapy and nephrectomy. The TCR comes from a woman aged 60-75 years with renal cell carcinoma.

The CDR3 here is CASSNPSRVGDEKLFF. In DNA form, the CDR3 reads TGTGCCAGCAGCAATCCAAGCAGGGTTGGGGATGAAAAACTGTTTTTT. The chain is built from TRBV21-1 and TRBJ1-4; TRBD1, the D gene given by the table, was not confirmed from the DNA. TRBV21-1 is deemed a pseudogene. The CDR3 covers 16 residues.